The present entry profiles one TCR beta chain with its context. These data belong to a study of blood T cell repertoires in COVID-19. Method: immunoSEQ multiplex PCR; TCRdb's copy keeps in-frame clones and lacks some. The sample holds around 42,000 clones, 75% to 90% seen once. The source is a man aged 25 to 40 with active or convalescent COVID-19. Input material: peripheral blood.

In DNA, the CDR3 is TGTGCCAGCAGCAAAAGGGATGCTAGCGGGAGATACACAGATACGCAGTATTTT. It translates to CASSKRDASGRYTDTQYF. The chain employs TRBV21-1 and TRBJ2-3; the table's D call TRBD2 went unverified against the DNA. TRBV21-1 is listed as a pseudogene. The CDR3 is made up of 18 amino acids.